One sample yielded the 4 T cell receptor beta chains listed below, sequenced in a study of shared clonotypes between healthy human individuals (dated by TCRdb to 2020 to 2021). The library relied on the immunoSEQ multiplex PCR assay. The clones in this table, taken by TCRdb from immuneACCESS, are in-frame only. Not every clone is retained; where verified, under half of the shortfall comes from an unresolved V gene, and the cause of the rest is unknown. The sample data list 2 million to 2.5 million clones, and roughly 95% of these were observed just once. The ten most abundant clones make up 0.13% of the sample. Sequencing was done on a sample of naive CD4+ T cells sorted from blood. According to the study, the label for this sample's cell subset or site signals: CD45RA+ positively selected. These receptors came from a man between 18 and 29 years old in good health.

The count of this clone is one. J is TRBJ1-1 and V is TRBV6-5; tentatively, D is TRBD1 (6 bases). The CDR3 runs 15 residues. Germline assignment: CDR1 MNHEY and CDR2 SVGAGI. V was trimmed by 0 bases and J by 4 bases, leaving 12 bases between them. This chain's CDR3 is CASSYSYRESTEAFF. The CDR3 nucleotides read TGTGCCAGCAGTTACTCTTACAGGGAAAGCACTGAAGCTTTCTTT.

The chain has TRBV28 and TRBJ1-1; D is possibly TRBD1 (6 bases). V lost 6 bases, J lost 1 base, and 15 bases lay in between. The CDR3 is made up of 15 amino acids. Germline assignment: CDR1 MDHEN and CDR2 SYDVKM. The CDR3 loop is CASSPPGTPNTEAFF. CDR3 bases: TGTGCCAGCAGCCCTCCCGGGACACCGAACACTGAAGCTTTCTTT.

The J gene is TRBJ1-2, the V gene TRBV18; D is possibly TRBD1 (6 bases). The ends were cut back, 4 bases at V and 2 bases at J, with 11 bases in the middle. CDR3 length: 14 amino acids. The germline V gene has CDR1 KGHSH and CDR2 LQKENI. Here the CDR3 reads CASSHETGNYGYTF. The CDR3 DNA is TGTGCCAGCTCACATGAAACAGGGAACTATGGCTACACCTTC.

Only one count was recorded for this clone. The sample holds other DNA sequences that translate to the same CDR3. The CDR3 here is CASSLGTGVETQYF. In nucleotides, the CDR3 is TGCGCCAGCAGCTTGGGGACAGGGGTGGAGACCCAGTACTTC. This sequence joins TRBV5-1 and TRBJ2-5; 9 bases agree with TRBD1. Per the germline V gene, CDR1 is SGHRS and CDR2 is YFSETQ. The CDR3 length is 14 residues. After removal of 0 bases from V and 5 bases from J, the junction contained 2 bases not matched to a gene. Drawing the rest from reference TRBV5-1 and TRBJ2-5, the complete variable domain is KAGVTQTPRYLIKTRGQQVTLSCSPISGHRSVSWYQQTPGQGLQFLFEYFSETQRNKGNFPGRFSGRQFSNSRSEMNVSTLELGDSALYLCASSLGTGVETQYFGPGTRLLVL.